One T cell receptor (beta chain) is described in this entry. The V end was cut by 4 bases, the J end by 3 bases, with 13 bases between. The CDR3 is made up of 15 amino acids. The germline CDR1 and CDR2 sequences are LGHDT and YNNKEL (reference sequence). Produced via immunoSEQ multiplex PCR; TCRdb's table is partial and in-frame only. Of under 350,000 clones in the sample, roughly 85% are singletons; the top ten hold roughly 4.2%. The data originate from a study of blood T cell repertoires in COVID-19. The sequenced sample consisted of PBMCs or T cells enriched from blood (not recorded which). The chain uses TRBV3-1 (or the pseudogene TRBV3-2) and TRBJ2-1, with a weak D call TRBD2 (5 bases). This TCR came from a woman in her forties with acute COVID-19. The CDR3 DNA reads TGTGCCAGCAGCCTTCTTGAACGGGGCTACAATGAGCAGTTCTTC. Encoded protein: CASSLLERGYNEQFF.